This T cell receptor (beta chain) was captured in a study of T cells in Graves' hyperthyroidism and ophthalmopathy. Trimming removed 6 bases from V and 0 bases from J; junction bases left unmatched: 6. The CDR3 loop spans 15 amino acids. Germline CDR1 is MNHNS and CDR2 is SASEGT. There are many counts of this clonotype. Authors of the study amplified TCR beta CDR3 regions from RNA transcripts. The HTBI set primed first-round TCR CDR3 RT-PCR. TCRdb fed the multiplex PCR reads into MiXCR, producing one record per CDR3 protein. The table lists 300,000 or so distinct CDR3 sequences, about 20% of them singletons, with 49% in the top ten.

Sequencing was done on a sample of blood. The chain joins TRBV6-1 to TRBJ1-2; TRBD1 matches at 8 bases. This TCR was recovered from a woman aged 45 to 65 with Graves' hyperthyroidism. Here the CDR3 DNA reads TGTGCCAGCAGACCGGGACAGGCATCTAACTATGGCTACACCTTC. Translation: CASRPGQASNYGYTF.